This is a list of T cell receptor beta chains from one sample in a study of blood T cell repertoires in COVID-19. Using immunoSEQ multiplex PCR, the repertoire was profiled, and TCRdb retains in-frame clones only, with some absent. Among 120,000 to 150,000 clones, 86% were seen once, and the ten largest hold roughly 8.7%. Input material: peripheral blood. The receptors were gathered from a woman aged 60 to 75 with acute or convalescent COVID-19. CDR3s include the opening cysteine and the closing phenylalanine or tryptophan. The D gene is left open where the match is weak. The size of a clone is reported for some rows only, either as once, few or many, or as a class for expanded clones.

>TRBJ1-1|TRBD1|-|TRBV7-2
CASSDRDTEAFF
TGTGCCAGCAGCGACAGGGATACTGAAGCTTTCTTT
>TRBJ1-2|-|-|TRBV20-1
CSASARANYGYTF
TGCAGTGCTAGTGCCAGGGCTAACTATGGCTACACCTTC
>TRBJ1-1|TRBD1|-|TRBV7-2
CASSLVTGGTEAFF
TGTGCCAGCAGCTTAGTTACAGGGGGCACTGAAGCTTTCTTT
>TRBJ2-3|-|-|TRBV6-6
CASSLGGPGFTDTQYF
TGTGCCAGCAGCCTCGGGGGGCCAGGGTTCACAGATACGCAGTATTTT
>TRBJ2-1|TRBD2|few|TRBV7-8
CASSWRGGREQFF
TGTGCCAGCAGCTGGCGGGGGGGCCGAGAGCAGTTCTTC
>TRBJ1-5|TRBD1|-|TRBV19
CASSISDRGNQPQHF
TGTGCCAGTAGTATATCTGACAGGGGGAATCAGCCCCAGCATTTT
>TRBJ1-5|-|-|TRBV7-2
CASSLGGPQPQHF
TGTGCCAGCAGCCTAGGGGGGCCTCAGCCCCAGCATTTT
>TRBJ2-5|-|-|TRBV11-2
CASSRTQETQYF
TGTGCCAGCAGCCGGACTCAAGAGACCCAGTACTTC
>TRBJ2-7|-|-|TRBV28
CASSSPYEQYF
TGTGCCAGCAGTTCTCCCTACGAGCAGTACTTC
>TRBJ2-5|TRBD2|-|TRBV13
CASSLGLSRLAGVQETQYF
TGTGCCAGCAGCTTAGGCCTAAGTCGGCTAGCGGGGGTACAAGAGACCCAGTACTTC
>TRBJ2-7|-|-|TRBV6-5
CASWGLYEQYF
TGTGCCAGTTGGGGCCTCTACGAGCAGTACTTC
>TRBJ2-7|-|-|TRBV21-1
CASSKHGMRRGSSYEQYF
TGTGCCAGCAGCAAACACGGTATGCGTCGGGGGAGCTCCTACGAGCAGTACTTC
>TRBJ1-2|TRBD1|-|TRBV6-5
CASNSRQGGFGYTF
TGTGCCAGCAACTCCAGACAGGGCGGTTTCGGCTACACCTTC
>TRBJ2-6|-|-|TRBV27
CASSLKFTGPGANVLTF
TGTGCCAGCAGTCTAAAATTTACAGGGCCAGGGGCCAACGTCCTGACTTTC
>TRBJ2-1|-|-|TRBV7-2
CASSLEFSNYNEQFF
TGTGCCAGCAGCTTAGAGTTTAGCAACTACAATGAGCAGTTCTTC
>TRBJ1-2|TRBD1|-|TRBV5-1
CASSSGTGGLYGYTF
TGCGCCAGCAGCTCCGGGACAGGGGGCCTTTATGGCTACACCTTC
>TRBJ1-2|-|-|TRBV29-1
CSVEDGKIYGYTF
TGCAGCGTTGAAGACGGTAAAATCTATGGCTACACCTTC
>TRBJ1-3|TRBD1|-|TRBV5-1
CASSLSGGSSGNTIYF
TGCGCCAGCAGCTTGTCAGGGGGAAGCTCTGGAAACACCATATATTTT
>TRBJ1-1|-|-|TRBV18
CASSPGPDTEAFF
TGTGCCAGCTCACCAGGGCCCGACACTGAAGCTTTCTTT
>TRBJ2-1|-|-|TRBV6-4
CASRWAGQGFGGEQFF
TGTGCCAGTCGATGGGCAGGGCAAGGGTTTGGCGGTGAGCAGTTCTTC
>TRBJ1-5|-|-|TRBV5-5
CASSSGGSNQPQHF
TGTGCCAGCAGCTCCGGGGGGAGCAATCAGCCCCAGCATTTT
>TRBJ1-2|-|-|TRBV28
CASSTGRYYGYTF
TGTGCCAGCAGCACCGGGAGATACTATGGCTACACCTTC
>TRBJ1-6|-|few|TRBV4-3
CASSQDLGGVSSYNSPLHF
TGCGCCAGCAGCCAAGATCTTGGAGGGGTCAGCTCCTATAATTCACCCCTCCACTTT
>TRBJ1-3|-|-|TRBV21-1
CASSPDRAKGGLYGNTIYF
TGTGCCAGCAGCCCCGACAGGGCAAAAGGGGGTTTGTATGGAAACACCATATATTTT
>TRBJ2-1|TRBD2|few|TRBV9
CASSGGAGTSVNEQFF
TGTGCCAGCAGCGGCGGAGCAGGGACTAGCGTTAATGAGCAGTTCTTC
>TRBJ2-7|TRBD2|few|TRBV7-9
CASSLAGLAYEQYF
TGTGCCAGCAGCTTAGCGGGACTAGCATACGAGCAGTACTTC
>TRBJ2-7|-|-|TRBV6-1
CASSELSSYEQYF
TGTGCCAGCAGTGAACTTAGCTCCTACGAGCAGTACTTC
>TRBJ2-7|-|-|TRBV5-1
CASSSRAGYEQYF
TGCGCCAGCAGCTCCCGGGCAGGGTACGAGCAGTACTTC
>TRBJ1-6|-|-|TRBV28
CASSSTGDASPLHF
TGTGCCAGCAGTTCCACAGGAGACGCTTCACCCCTCCACTTT
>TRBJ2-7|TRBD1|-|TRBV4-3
CASSQDSRDRVYEQYF
TGCGCCAGCAGCCAAGATTCCCGGGACAGGGTTTACGAGCAGTACTTC
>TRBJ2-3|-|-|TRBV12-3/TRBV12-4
CASSLSQGEQYF
TGTGCCAGCAGTTTAAGTCAGGGCGAGCAGTATTTT
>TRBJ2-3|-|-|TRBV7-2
CASSLGRGATTDTQYF
TGTGCCAGCAGCTTAGGACGGGGGGCCACCACAGATACGCAGTATTTT
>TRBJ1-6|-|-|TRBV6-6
CASSTDSGNSPLHF
TGTGCCAGCAGTACGGACTCGGGGAATTCACCCCTCCACTTT
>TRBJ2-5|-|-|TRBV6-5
CASSYSNLGGGETQYF
TGTGCCAGCAGTTACTCGAATCTTGGGGGCGGCGAGACCCAGTACTTC
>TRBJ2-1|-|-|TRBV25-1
CASRGGPPYNEQFF
TGTGCCAGCAGGGGGGGGCCCCCCTACAATGAGCAGTTCTTC
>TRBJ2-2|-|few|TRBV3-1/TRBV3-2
CASSQRRTGELFF
TGTGCCAGCAGCCAAAGGAGGACCGGGGAGCTGTTTTTT
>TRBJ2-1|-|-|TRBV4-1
CASSHEYRQRGNEQFF
TGCGCCAGCAGCCACGAATACAGACAACGGGGGAATGAGCAGTTCTTC
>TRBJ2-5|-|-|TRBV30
CAWSPLGGNQETQYF
TGTGCCTGGAGTCCCTTAGGGGGAAACCAAGAGACCCAGTACTTC
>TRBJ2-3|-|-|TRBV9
CASSVAPGLTDTQYF
TGTGCCAGCAGCGTAGCTCCGGGGTTAACAGATACGCAGTATTTT
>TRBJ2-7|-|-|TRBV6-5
CASSLLGYEQYF
TGTGCCAGCAGTTTACTAGGATACGAGCAGTACTTC
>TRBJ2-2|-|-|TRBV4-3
CASSQEPWTDTGELFF
TGCGCCAGCAGCCAAGAACCTTGGACAGACACCGGGGAGCTGTTTTTT
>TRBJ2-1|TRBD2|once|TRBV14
CASSQDRGVYNEQFF
TGTGCCAGCAGCCAAGATCGGGGGGTCTACAATGAGCAGTTCTTC
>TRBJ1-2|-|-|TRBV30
CAWSTPGTTLRYTF
TGTGCCTGGAGTACCCCCGGGACAACTCTACGCTACACCTTC
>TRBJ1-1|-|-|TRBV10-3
CAISESGNTEAFF
TGTGCCATCAGTGAGTCCGGGAACACTGAAGCTTTCTTT